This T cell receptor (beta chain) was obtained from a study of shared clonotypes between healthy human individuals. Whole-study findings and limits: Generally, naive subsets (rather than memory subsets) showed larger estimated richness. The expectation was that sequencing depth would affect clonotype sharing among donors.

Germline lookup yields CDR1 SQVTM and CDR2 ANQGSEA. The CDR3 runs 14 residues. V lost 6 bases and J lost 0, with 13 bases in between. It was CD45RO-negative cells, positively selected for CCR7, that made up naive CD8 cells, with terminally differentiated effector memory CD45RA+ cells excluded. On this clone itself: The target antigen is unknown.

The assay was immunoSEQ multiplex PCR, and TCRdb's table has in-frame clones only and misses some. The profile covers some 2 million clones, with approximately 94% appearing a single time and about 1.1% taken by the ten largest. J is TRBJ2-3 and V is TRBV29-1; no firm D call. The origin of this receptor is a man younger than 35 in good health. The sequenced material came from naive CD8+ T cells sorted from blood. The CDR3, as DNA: TGCAGCGTCTACGGGTTCCTAAGCACAGATACGCAGTATTTT. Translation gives CSVYGFLSTDTQYF.